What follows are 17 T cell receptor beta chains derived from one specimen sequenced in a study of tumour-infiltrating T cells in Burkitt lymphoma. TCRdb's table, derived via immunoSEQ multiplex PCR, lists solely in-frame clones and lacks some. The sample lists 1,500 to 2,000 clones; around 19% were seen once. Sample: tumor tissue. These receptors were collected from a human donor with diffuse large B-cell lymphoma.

The CDR3 protein is CASSLDLAGTETQYF. CDR3 sequence (DNA): TGTGCCAGCAGCTTAGACCTAGCGGGGACAGAGACCCAGTACTTC. The chain employs TRBV7-9 and TRBJ2-5; TRBD2 matches 9 bases. The CDR3 has 15 residues. The germline CDR1 and CDR2 sequences are SEHNR and FQNEAQ (reference sequence). The V and J ends lost 1 base and 4 bases, in that order; junction bases with no gene match: 4.

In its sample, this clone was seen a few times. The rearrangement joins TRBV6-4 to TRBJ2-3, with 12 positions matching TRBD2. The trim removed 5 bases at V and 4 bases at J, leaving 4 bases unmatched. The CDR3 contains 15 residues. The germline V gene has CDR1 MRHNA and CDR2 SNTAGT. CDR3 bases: TGTGCCAGCAGTCCCCTAGCGGGGGGGCCAGATACGCAGTATTTT. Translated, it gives CASSPLAGGPDTQYF.

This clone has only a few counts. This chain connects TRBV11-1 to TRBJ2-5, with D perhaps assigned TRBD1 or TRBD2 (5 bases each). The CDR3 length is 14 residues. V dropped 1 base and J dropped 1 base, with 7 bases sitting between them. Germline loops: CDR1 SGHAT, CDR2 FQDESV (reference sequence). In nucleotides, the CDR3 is TGTGCCAGCAGCTTAGGAGGGGTCCAAGAGACCCAGTACTTC. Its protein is CASSLGGVQETQYF.

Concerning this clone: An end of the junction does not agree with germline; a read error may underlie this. The CDR3 here is CVSTVNLNTEAFF. Written as DNA, the CDR3 is TGTGTCAGTACGGTGAATTTGAACACTGAAGCTTTCTTT. The genes are TRBV19 and TRBJ1-1; D uncertain. This CDR3 contains 13 residues. Germline CDR1 and CDR2: LNHDA and SQIVND (reference sequence).

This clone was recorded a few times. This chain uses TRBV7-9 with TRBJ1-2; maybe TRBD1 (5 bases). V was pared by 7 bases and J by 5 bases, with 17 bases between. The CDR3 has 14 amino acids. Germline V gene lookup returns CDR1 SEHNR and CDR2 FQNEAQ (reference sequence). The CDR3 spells CASTPPTDLYGYTF. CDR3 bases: TGTGCCAGCACCCCTCCGACAGATCTTTATGGCTACACCTTC.

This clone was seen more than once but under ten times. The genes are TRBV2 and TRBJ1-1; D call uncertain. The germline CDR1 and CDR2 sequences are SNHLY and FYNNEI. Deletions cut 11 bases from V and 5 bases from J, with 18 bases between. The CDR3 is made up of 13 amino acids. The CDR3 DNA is TGTGCCCCCCGGTTGGGAATGGGGACTGAAGCTTTCTTT. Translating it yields CAPRLGMGTEAFF.

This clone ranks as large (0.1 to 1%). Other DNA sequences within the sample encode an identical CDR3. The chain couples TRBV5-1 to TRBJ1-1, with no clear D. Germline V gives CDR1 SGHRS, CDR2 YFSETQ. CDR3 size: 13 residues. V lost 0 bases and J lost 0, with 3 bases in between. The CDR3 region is CASSLDLNTEAFF. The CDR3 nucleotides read TGCGCCAGCAGCTTGGACTTGAACACTGAAGCTTTCTTT.

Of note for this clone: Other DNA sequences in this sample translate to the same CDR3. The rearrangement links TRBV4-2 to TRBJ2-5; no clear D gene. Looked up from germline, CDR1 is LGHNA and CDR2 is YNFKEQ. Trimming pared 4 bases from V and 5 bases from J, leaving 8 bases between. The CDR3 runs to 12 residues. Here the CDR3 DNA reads TGTGCCAGCAGCCTCCCCGACGAGACCCAGTACTTC. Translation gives CASSLPDETQYF.

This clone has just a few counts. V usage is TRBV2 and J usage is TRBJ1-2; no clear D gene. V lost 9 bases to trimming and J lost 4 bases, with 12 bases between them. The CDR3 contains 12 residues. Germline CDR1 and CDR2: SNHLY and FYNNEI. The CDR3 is CASEGSGYGYTF. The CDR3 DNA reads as TGTGCCAGTGAGGGCAGCGGCTATGGCTACACCTTC.

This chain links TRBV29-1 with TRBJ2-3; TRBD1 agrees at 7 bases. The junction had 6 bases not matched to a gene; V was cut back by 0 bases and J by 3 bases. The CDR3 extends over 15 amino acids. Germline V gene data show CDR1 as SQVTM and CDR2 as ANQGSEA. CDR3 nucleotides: TGCAGCGTTGAAGAGTTCGACAGGGCGACAGATACGCAGTATTTT. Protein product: CSVEEFDRATDTQYF.

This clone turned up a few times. CDR3 DNA: TGTGCCAGCAGCTTAATGGACAGGGGGCATCAGCCCCAGCATTTT. This codes for CASSLMDRGHQPQHF. The chain is built from TRBV7-8 and TRBJ1-5; TRBD1 aligns across 11 bases. The germline V gene encodes CDR1 SGHVS and CDR2 FQNEAQ. J was trimmed by 5 bases and V by 2 bases; bases with no gene match: 2. The CDR3 covers 15 residues. The variable domain in full, with the rest retrieved from reference TRBV7-8 and TRBJ1-5, is GAGVSQSPRYKVAKRGQDVALRCDPISGHVSLFWYQQALGQGPEFLTYFQNEAQLDKSGLPSDRFFAERPEGSVSTLKIQRTQQEDSAVYLCASSLMDRGHQPQHFGDGTRLSIL.

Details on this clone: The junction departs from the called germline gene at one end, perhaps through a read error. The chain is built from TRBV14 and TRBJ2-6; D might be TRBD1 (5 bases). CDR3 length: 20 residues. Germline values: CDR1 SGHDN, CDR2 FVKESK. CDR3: CASSQDPRIGVISGANVLTF. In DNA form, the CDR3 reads TGTGCCAGCAGTCAAGATCCCCGGATAGGGGTTATCTCTGGGGCCAACGTCCTGACTTTC.

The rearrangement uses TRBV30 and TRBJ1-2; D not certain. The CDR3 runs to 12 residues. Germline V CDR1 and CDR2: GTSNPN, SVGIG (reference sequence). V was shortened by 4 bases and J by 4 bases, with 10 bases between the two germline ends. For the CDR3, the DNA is TGTGCCTGGAAAGTCTTCACCTATGGCTACACCTTC. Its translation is CAWKVFTYGYTF.

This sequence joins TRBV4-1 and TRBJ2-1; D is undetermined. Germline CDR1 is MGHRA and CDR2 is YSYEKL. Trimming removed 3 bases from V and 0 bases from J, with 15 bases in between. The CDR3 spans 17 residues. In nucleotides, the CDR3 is TGCGCCAGCAGCCAGGGAAAAGGGCTTTTCTCCTACAATGAGCAGTTCTTC. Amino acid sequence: CASSQGKGLFSYNEQFF.

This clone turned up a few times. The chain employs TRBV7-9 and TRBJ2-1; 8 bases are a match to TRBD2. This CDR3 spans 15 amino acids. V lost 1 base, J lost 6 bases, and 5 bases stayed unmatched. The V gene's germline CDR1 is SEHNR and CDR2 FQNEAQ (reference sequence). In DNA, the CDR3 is TGTGCCAGCAGCTTAGTCGGCGCGGGGGGCAATGAGCAGTTCTTC. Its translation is CASSLVGAGGNEQFF. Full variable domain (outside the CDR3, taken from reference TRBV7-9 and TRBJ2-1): DTGVSQNPRHKITKRGQNVTFRCDPISEHNRLYWYRQTLGQGPEFLTYFQNEAQLEKSRLLSDRFSAERPKGSFSTLEIQRTEQGDSAMYLCASSLVGAGGNEQFFGPGTRLTVL.

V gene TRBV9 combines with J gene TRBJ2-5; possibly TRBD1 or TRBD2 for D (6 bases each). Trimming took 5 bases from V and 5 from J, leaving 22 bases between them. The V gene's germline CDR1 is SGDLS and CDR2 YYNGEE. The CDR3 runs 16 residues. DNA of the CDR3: TGTGCCAGCAGTCCCACATTGCTGGGGGGCTCGGAGACCCAGTACTTC. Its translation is CASSPTLLGGSETQYF. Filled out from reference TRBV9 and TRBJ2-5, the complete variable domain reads DSGVTQTPKHLITATGQRVTLRCSPRSGDLSVYWYQQSLDQGLQFLIQYYNGEERAKGNILERFSAQQFPDLHSELNLSSLELGDSALYFCASSPTLLGGSETQYFGPGTRLLVL.

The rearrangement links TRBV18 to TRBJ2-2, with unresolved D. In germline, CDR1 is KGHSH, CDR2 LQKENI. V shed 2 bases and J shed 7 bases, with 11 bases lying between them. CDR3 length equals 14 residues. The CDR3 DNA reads TGTGCCAGCTCACCAACGGGCGACGGCGGGGAGCTGTTTTTT. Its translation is CASSPTGDGGELFF.